The source of this TCR beta chain is a study of T cells in Graves' hyperthyroidism and ophthalmopathy. The study, taken as a whole, reports: In the analysis, a 13 V-J model separated ophthalmopathy from stable hyperthyroidism.

TCR beta CDR3 region amplification was performed from RNA transcripts. HTBI primers were the set used in a first-round RT-PCR of the TCR CDR3. TCRdb ran MiXCR on the multiplex PCR reads and lists one entry per CDR3 protein. This sample has 600,000 or so distinct CDR3 sequences, with about a sixth found just once. The CDR3 consists of 14 residues. Germline V gene sequence: CDR1 SGHNT, CDR2 YYREEE (reference sequence). The V end was cut by 4 bases, the J end by 3 bases, with 10 bases between. Comment on this clonotype: The antigen remains undetermined.

The source of this sequence is a woman aged 25 to 39 with Graves' hyperthyroidism. The chain carries TRBV5-4 and TRBJ2-2, with D tentatively TRBD1 (5 bases). Sequenced input: blood. The CDR3 bases are TGTGCCAGCAGCCCCTCAGGGTACACCGGGGAGCTGTTTTTT. It is translated as CASSPSGYTGELFF.